The 12 T cell receptor beta chains listed next were all sequenced from one sample in a study of prognosis after radiotherapy for stage I lung cancer. TCR beta CDR3 was amplified from genomic DNA by two-round multiplex PCR. First-round PCR employed TRBV- and TRBJ-specific primers for each gene. MiXCR, applied by TCRdb to the multiplex PCR reads, yields one record per CDR3 protein. The sample has some 15,000 distinct CDR3 sequences; around 54% are singletons. The sample here was PBMCs, taken before or after stereotactic body radiation therapy (not recorded which). The receptors originated from a donor older than 45 with non-small cell lung cancer.

V usage is TRBV2 and J usage is TRBJ2-2; no reliable D call. Germline V gene sequence: CDR1 SNHLY, CDR2 FYNNEI. V gave up 9 bases and J gave up 4 bases, with 12 bases separating them. The CDR3 sequence is 13 residues long. This chain's CDR3 is CASKRTPTGELFF. The CDR3 DNA is TGTGCCAGTAAAAGGACGCCCACCGGGGAGCTGTTTTTT. The complete variable domain, with remaining parts taken from reference TRBV2 and TRBJ2-2, reads EPEVTQTPSHQVTQMGQEVILRCVPISNHLYFYWYRQILGQKVEFLVSFYNNEISEKSEIFDDQFSVERPDGSNFTLKIRSTKLEDSAMYFCASKRTPTGELFFGEGSRLTVL.

To note about this clonotype: This may be a read error: a much more frequent sequence differs by one nucleotide. In nucleotides, the CDR3 is TGCAGCGTTCCCGGGACAGGGCGATGGGAGACCCAGTACTTC. Residues: CSVPGTGRWETQYF. The genes are TRBV29-1 and TRBJ2-5; 9 bases fit TRBD1. The CDR3 length is 14 residues. Trimming cost V 5 bases and J 5 bases; bases outside gene matches: 9. Germline CDR1 SQVTM, CDR2 ANQGSEA.

By frequency in the sample, this clonotype is medium-sized. The V gene is TRBV11-3, the J gene TRBJ1-1; D is possibly TRBD1 (5 bases). The CDR3 extends over 14 amino acids. Germline values: CDR1 SGHNT, CDR2 YENEEA. V was pared by 4 bases and J by 1 base, with 10 bases between. The CDR3 DNA follows: TGTGCCAGCAGCTCCCGGGGGGGGAACACTGAAGCTTTCTTT. Protein product: CASSSRGGNTEAFF.

Remarks on this clonotype: A read error may produce the germline difference seen at one junction end. The V and J genes are TRBV28 and TRBJ1-2; 7 nucleotides match TRBD1. The germline V gene has CDR1 MDHEN and CDR2 SYDVKM. This CDR3 region has 12 residues. In nucleotides, the CDR3 is TGTGCCAGCAGCCCAGGGGGACAGATTCGACGCTTC. Translated, it gives CASSPGGQIRRF.

The chain has TRBV6-1 and TRBJ1-6; no definite D call. The germline CDR1 and CDR2 sequences are MNHNS and SASEGT. CDR3 length equals 14 residues. The V end was cut by 4 bases, the J end by 1 base, with 5 bases between. CDR3 DNA sequence: TGTGCCAGCAGTGGGCGGTCCTATAATTCACCCCTCCACTTT. This codes for CASSGRSYNSPLHF.

This clonotype counts as medium-sized. V usage is TRBV12-3 or TRBV12-4 and J usage is TRBJ1-2; 9 bases fit TRBD1. The CDR3 loop spans 12 amino acids. V lost 5 bases to trimming and J lost 9 bases; unmatched junction nucleotides: 4. The CDR3 reads CASSLGTGSYTF. In nucleotides, the CDR3 is TGTGCCAGCAGTCTCGGGACAGGGAGCTACACCTTC.

A remark on this clonotype: The junction differs from germline at one of its ends, possibly a read error. V is TRBV7-2 and J is TRBJ2-2; 9 nucleotides agree with TRBD2. CDR1 and CDR2 from the germline V gene are SGHTA and FQGNSA. The CDR3 sequence is 17 residues long. CDR3 in amino acids: CANPRSGRTGNTGELFF. CDR3 in DNA: TGTGCCAACCCGCGGAGCGGGAGGACCGGGAACACCGGGGAGCTATTTTTT.

This clonotype was found many times. The rearrangement uses TRBV5-1 and TRBJ1-1; D uncertain. Germline V CDR1 and CDR2: SGHRS, YFSETQ. This CDR3 has 14 residues. V lost 4 bases, J lost 1 base, and 11 bases lay in between. CDR3 sequence: CASSVQVTNTEAFF. The DNA of the CDR3 is TGCGCCAGCAGCGTGCAGGTGACGAACACTGAAGCTTTCTTT.

This clonotype was seen repeatedly, ten times or more. The chain employs TRBV27 and TRBJ2-5, with D perhaps matching TRBD2 (5 bases). Germline-derived CDR1 and CDR2 are MNHEY and SMNVEV (reference sequence). V lost 7 bases and J lost 2, with 11 bases in between. The CDR3 is 13 residues long. CDR3 coding DNA: TGTGCCAGCATAGCCCGGGGACAAGAGACCCAGTACTTC. Protein sequence: CASIARGQETQYF.

This clonotype was seen ten or more times. DNA of the CDR3: TGTGCCAGCAGCCTCCGGGACTACCGCACAGATACGCAGTATTTT. This encodes CASSLRDYRTDTQYF. J is TRBJ2-3 and V is TRBV9; TRBD2 aligns across 7 bases. Germline assignment: CDR1 SGDLS and CDR2 YYNGEE. The CDR3 sequence is 15 residues long. V trimming: 4 bases; J trimming: 1 base; junction bases outside the gene matches: 6.

The chain combines TRBV6-5 with TRBJ1-5, with TRBD1 matching over 8 bases. This CDR3 comprises 16 residues. Losses at the gene ends were 4 bases for V and 7 bases for J; bases not matched to a gene: 12. The germline V gene encodes CDR1 MNHEY and CDR2 SVGAGI. The CDR3 coding sequence is TGTGCCAGCAGTTCCCAAGCAGGGGGCGCAGGCCAGCCCCAGCATTTT. Its translation is CASSSQAGGAGQPQHF.

This clonotype is classed as medium-sized (0.01 to 0.1%). This sequence joins TRBV12-3 or TRBV12-4 and TRBJ2-2; TRBD1 is a possible D gene (6 bases). The CDR3 runs to 16 residues. V was clipped by 6 bases and J by 0 bases, with 14 bases between them. In nucleotides, the CDR3 is TGTGCCAGCAGGCGCGGACAGTTCGCGAACACCGGGGAGCTGTTTTTT. Protein: CASRRGQFANTGELFF.